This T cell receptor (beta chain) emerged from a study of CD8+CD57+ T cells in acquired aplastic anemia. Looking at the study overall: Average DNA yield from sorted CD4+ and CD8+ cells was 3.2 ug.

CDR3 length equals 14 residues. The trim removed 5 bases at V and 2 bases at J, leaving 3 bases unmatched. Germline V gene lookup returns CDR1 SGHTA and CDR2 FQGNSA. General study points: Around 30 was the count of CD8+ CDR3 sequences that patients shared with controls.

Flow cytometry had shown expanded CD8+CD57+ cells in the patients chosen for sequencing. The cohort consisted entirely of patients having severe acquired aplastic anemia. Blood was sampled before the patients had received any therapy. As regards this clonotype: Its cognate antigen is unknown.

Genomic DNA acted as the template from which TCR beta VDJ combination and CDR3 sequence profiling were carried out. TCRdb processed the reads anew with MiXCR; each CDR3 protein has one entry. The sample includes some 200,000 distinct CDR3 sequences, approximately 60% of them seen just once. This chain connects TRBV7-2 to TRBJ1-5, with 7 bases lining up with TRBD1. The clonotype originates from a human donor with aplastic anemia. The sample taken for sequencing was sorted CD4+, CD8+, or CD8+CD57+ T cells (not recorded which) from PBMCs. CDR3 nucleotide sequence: TGTGCCAGCAGCATCGGACAGGGCAATCAGCCCCAGCATTTT. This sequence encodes CASSIGQGNQPQHF.